This is a list of T cell receptor beta chains from one sample in a study of T cells after yellow fever vaccination. TCRdb re-analysed the 5' RACE reads in MiXCR, keeping a single row per CDR3 protein. The sample carries a few hundred thousand distinct CDR3 sequences, under 20% recorded once. The sequences come from PBMCs, collected before the yellow fever booster vaccination. The receptor set was obtained from a young man who received the YFV17D yellow fever vaccine. Both conserved end residues are part of each CDR3. The D gene is left open where the match is weak. For some rows the clone size is stated as once, few or many, or as a class when expanded; others skip it.

clone size	CDR3 length	V gene	J gene	D gene	CDR3 protein	CDR3 DNA
-	17	TRBV5-1	TRBJ2-3	-	CASSLGAPVPTTDTQYF	TGCGCCAGCAGCTTAGGGGCGCCGGTCCCTACCACAGATACGCAGTATTTT
-	15	TRBV4-1	TRBJ1-6	-	CASRQGEGNYSPLHF	TGCGCCAGCAGACAAGGCGAGGGGAACTATTCACCCCTCCACTTT
-	15	TRBV5-4	TRBJ2-2	TRBD2	CASSISGVDTGELFF	TGTGCCAGCAGCATTAGCGGGGTAGACACCGGGGAGCTGTTTTTT
-	13	TRBV24-1	TRBJ2-7	-	CATSDFSLFEQYF	TGTGCCACCAGTGATTTTTCCCTATTCGAGCAGTACTTC
many	13	TRBV20-1	TRBJ1-2	-	CSALLGGLYGYTF	TGCAGTGCTCTCCTGGGGGGGCTCTATGGCTACACCTTC
few	12	TRBV7-9	TRBJ1-2	-	CASSGPDYGYTF	TGTGCCAGCTCTGGGCCGGACTATGGCTACACCTTC
-	13	TRBV5-1	TRBJ1-2	-	CASSLDGSGGYTF	TGCGCCAGCAGCTTGGACGGGAGCGGGGGCTACACCTTC
-	13	TRBV27	TRBJ1-4	-	CASRKGINEKLFF	TGTGCCAGCAGAAAGGGAATCAATGAAAAACTGTTTTTT
-	15	TRBV7-2	TRBJ2-1	TRBD1	CASSGPGQGAYEQFF	TGTGCCAGCAGCGGTCCGGGACAGGGGGCCTATGAGCAGTTCTTC
few	11	TRBV2	TRBJ1-1	-	CASSAATEAFF	TGTGCCAGCAGTGCGGCCACTGAAGCTTTCTTT
once	14	TRBV5-4	TRBJ2-3	-	CASSHGRPEDTQYF	TGTGCCAGCAGCCATGGGAGGCCCGAGGATACGCAGTATTTT
-	16	TRBV7-8	TRBJ1-5	TRBD1	CASGQDRGYWNQPQHF	TGTGCCAGCGGCCAGGACAGGGGTTATTGGAATCAGCCCCAGCATTTT
few	13	TRBV5-1	TRBJ2-3	-	CASSLGVGDTQYF	TGCGCCAGCAGCTTGGGGGTGGGCGATACGCAGTATTTT